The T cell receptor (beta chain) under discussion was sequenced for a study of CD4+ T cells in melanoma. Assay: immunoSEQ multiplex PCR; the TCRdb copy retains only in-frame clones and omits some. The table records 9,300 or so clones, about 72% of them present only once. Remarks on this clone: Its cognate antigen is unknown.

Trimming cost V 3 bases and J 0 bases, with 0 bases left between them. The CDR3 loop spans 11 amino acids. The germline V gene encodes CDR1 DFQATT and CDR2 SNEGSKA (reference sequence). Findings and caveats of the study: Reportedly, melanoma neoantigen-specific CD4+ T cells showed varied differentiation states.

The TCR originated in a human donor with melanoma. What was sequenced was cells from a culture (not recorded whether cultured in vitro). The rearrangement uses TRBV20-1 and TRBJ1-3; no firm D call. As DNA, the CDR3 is TGCAGTGCTAGCTCTGGAAACACCATATATTTT. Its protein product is CSASSGNTIYF.